Below are 9 T cell receptor beta chains sequenced from a single sample in a study of cytomegalovirus exposure and HLA in healthy donors. The study ran its PCR with 60 Vbeta and 13 Jbeta primers. Assay: immunoSEQ multiplex PCR; the TCRdb copy retains only in-frame clones and omits some. Recorded for this sample: 90,000 to 100,000 clones. The sequenced sample was PBMCs. The receptors shown here come from a woman aged 25 to 39 in good health and CMV-seronegative.

This chain uses TRBV5-1 with TRBJ1-1, with TRBD1 matching 7 bases. CDR1 and CDR2 (germline): SGHRS, YFSETQ. After removal of 4 bases from V and 0 bases from J, the junction contained 6 bases not matched to a gene. The CDR3 length is 15 residues. The CDR3 sequence: CASSPTGFMNTEAFF. The CDR3 DNA follows: TGCGCCAGCAGCCCGACAGGGTTCATGAACACTGAAGCTTTCTTT.

The chain uses TRBV19 and TRBJ2-7, with 8 bases fitting TRBD1. Germline CDR1 and CDR2: LNHDA and SQIVND (reference sequence). This CDR3 is built from 14 residues. Trimming removed 4 bases from V and 4 bases from J; junction bases left unmatched: 6. The CDR3 DNA reads TGTGCCAGTAGTAATCCGGGACAGGCGTACGAGCAGTACTTC. It codes for CASSNPGQAYEQYF.

The chain is built from TRBV19 and TRBJ1-4, with D possibly matching TRBD1 (5 bases). V gave up 9 bases and J gave up 7 bases, with 15 bases separating them. The CDR3 totals 13 residues. The V gene's germline CDR1 is LNHDA and CDR2 SQIVND (reference sequence). The CDR3 DNA follows: TGTGCCAGCCACAGGCGCCTAGGTGAAAAACTGTTTTTT. Translated, it gives CASHRRLGEKLFF.

This rearrangement joins TRBV6-5 to TRBJ1-4; D is perhaps TRBD1 (5 bases). The CDR3 is made up of 15 amino acids. The germline gives CDR1 MNHEY, CDR2 SVGAGI. Trimming left V 0 bases short and J 5 bases short, with 10 bases between. In nucleotides, the CDR3 is TGTGCCAGCAGTTACTCGTCGGGGGTAAATGAAAAACTGTTTTTT. Amino acids: CASSYSSGVNEKLFF.

The chain employs TRBV2 and TRBJ1-5; 7 bases line up with TRBD1. V lost 8 bases and J lost 0; bases outside the gene matches: 4. The CDR3 has 14 residues. Germline CDR1 and CDR2: SNHLY and FYNNEI. The CDR3, as DNA: TGTGCCAGCGCCGGGACAGTTAGCAATCAGCCCCAGCATTTT. It is translated as CASAGTVSNQPQHF.

CDR3 nucleotides: TGCGCCAGCAGTCCGGGACTCGCCTACGAGCAGTACTTC. Translation gives CASSPGLAYEQYF. The chain employs TRBV4-1 and TRBJ2-7, with TRBD2 as a possible D gene (6 bases). The germline gives CDR1 MGHRA, CDR2 YSYEKL. The CDR3 consists of 13 residues. The V and J ends lost 6 bases and 2 bases respectively, with 11 bases between them.

The chain employs TRBV19 and TRBJ2-5, with TRBD2 as a possible D gene (5 bases). Germline V CDR1 and CDR2: LNHDA, SQIVND (reference sequence). V was clipped by 5 bases and J by 5 bases, with 12 bases between them. CDR3 length: 13 residues. CDR3 nucleotides: TGTGCCAGTAGTCCGCGGGCGCGGGAGACCCAGTACTTC. Residues: CASSPRARETQYF. Full variable domain (outside the CDR3, taken from reference TRBV19 and TRBJ2-5): DGGITQSPKYLFRKEGQNVTLSCEQNLNHDAMYWYRQDPGQGLRLIYYSQIVNDFQKGDIAEGYSVSREKKESFPLTVTSAQKNPTAFYLCASSPRARETQYFGPGTRLLVL.

The V and J genes are TRBV7-2 and TRBJ2-5; a weak D match, TRBD2 (5 bases). This CDR3 comprises 15 residues. The V gene lost 0 bases and the J gene lost 2 bases, with 10 bases spanning the gap. Germline V gene lookup returns CDR1 SGHTA and CDR2 FQGNSA. The CDR3, as DNA: TGTGCCAGCAGCTTAGCGGGTAGGGAGCAAGAGACCCAGTACTTC. This codes for CASSLAGREQETQYF.

CDR3 in DNA: TGTGCCAGCAGTTACCGGGACAGGGATTCCTACGAGCAGTACTTC. It translates to CASSYRDRDSYEQYF. The chain has TRBV5-8 and TRBJ2-7, with 9 nucleotides matching TRBD1. CDR1 SGHTS and CDR2 YDEGEE come from the germline V gene. The CDR3 extends over 15 amino acids. Losses at the gene ends were 5 bases for V and 1 base for J; bases not matched to a gene: 7. The full variable domain, its missing parts supplied by reference TRBV5-8 and TRBJ2-7, is EAGVTQSPTHLIKTRGQQATLRCSPISGHTSVYWYQQALGLGLQFLLWYDEGEERNRGNFPPRFSGRQFPNYSSELNVNALELEDSALYLCASSYRDRDSYEQYFGPGTRLTVT.